Listed here are 3 T cell receptor beta chains from one sample, sequenced in a study of post-analysis software for immune sequencing data. Study findings and constraints: In patients, TRBV5-6, TRBV5-1 and TRBV20-1 belonged to roughly 5 TRBV segments found more frequently than in controls.

Carried by the TCR beta cDNA libraries were unique molecular identifiers. TCRdb used MiXCR to reprocess the PCR reads, holding one entry per CDR3 protein. The sample gives 180,000 or so distinct CDR3 sequences, over 25% of which show up once; roughly 3.4% is in the top ten. These receptors' targets are unknown. What was sequenced was blood. The receptors were sampled from a girl aged 2-17 years with multiple sclerosis.

The genes are TRBV20-1 and TRBJ2-1; D is tentatively TRBD1 or TRBD2 (5 bases each). Looked up from germline, CDR1 is DFQATT and CDR2 is SNEGSKA (reference sequence). The CDR3 is 13 residues long. Trimming removed 5 bases from V and 8 bases from J, with 16 bases in between. CDR3 region: CSAHAKLGDEQFF. The DNA of the CDR3 is TGCAGTGCTCACGCAAAACTAGGGGATGAGCAGTTCTTC.

This clonotype was picked up a small number of times. The V gene is TRBV5-1, the J gene TRBJ1-1; 9 positions agree with TRBD1. The CDR3 has 17 amino acids. CDR1 and CDR2 (germline): SGHRS, YFSETQ. V was clipped by 2 bases and J by 0 bases; unmatched bases: 8. CDR3 nucleotide sequence: TGCGCCAGCAGCTTAGGGAGGACAGGGGTCATGAACACTGAAGCTTTCTTT. It specifies CASSLGRTGVMNTEAFF.

This clonotype was detected ten times or more. The rearrangement links TRBV11-2 to TRBJ2-7; perhaps TRBD2 as D (5 bases). The CDR3 totals 13 residues. Trimming stripped 10 bases from V and 4 bases from J, with 17 bases between. Looked up from germline, CDR1 is SGHAT and CDR2 is FQNNGV. CDR3 in amino acids: CANNRGRIYEQYF. The DNA of the CDR3 is TGTGCCAACAACCGGGGTAGAATATACGAGCAGTACTTC.